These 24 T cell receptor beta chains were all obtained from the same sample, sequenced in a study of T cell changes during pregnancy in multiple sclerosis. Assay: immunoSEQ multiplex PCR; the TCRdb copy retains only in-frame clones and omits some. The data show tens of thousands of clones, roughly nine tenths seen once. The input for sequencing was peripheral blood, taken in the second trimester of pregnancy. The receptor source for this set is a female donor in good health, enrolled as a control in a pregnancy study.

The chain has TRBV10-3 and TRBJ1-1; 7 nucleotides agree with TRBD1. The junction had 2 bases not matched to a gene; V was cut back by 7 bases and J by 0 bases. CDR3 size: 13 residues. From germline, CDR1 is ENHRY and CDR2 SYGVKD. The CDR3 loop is CAITGTVNTEAFF. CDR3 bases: TGTGCCATCACCGGGACAGTGAACACTGAAGCTTTCTTT.

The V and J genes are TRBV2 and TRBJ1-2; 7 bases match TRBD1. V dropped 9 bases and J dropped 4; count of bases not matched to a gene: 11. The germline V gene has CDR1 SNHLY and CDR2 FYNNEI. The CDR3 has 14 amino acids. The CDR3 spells CARTATGVPYGYTF. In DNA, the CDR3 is TGTGCCAGGACTGCTACAGGGGTCCCCTATGGCTACACCTTC.

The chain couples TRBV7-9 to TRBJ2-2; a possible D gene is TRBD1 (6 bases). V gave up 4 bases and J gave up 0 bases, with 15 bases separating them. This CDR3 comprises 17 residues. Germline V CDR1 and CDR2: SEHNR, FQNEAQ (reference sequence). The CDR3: CASSSGRGHPNTGELFF. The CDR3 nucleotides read TGTGCCAGCAGCTCAGGAAGGGGACATCCGAACACCGGGGAGCTGTTTTTT.

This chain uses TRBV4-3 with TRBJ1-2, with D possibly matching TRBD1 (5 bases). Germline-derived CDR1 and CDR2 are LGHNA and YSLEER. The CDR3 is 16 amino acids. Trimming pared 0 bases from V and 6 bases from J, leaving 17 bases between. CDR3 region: CASSQDDARTKDGYTF. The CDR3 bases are TGCGCCAGCAGCCAAGATGATGCAAGGACAAAGGATGGCTACACCTTC.

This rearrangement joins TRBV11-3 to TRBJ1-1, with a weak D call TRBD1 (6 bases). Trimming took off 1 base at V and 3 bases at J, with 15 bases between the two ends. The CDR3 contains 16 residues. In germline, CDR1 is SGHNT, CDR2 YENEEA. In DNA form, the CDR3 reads TGTGCCAGCAGCTTAGGCCGGGGGGCAGGGGACACTGAAGCTTTCTTT. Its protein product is CASSLGRGAGDTEAFF.

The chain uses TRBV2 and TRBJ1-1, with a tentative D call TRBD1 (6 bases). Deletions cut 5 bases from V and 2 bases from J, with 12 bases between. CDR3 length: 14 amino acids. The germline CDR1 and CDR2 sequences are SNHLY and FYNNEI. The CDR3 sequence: CASSKTGINTEAFF. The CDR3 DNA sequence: TGTGCCAGCAGTAAGACAGGAATAAACACTGAAGCTTTCTTT.

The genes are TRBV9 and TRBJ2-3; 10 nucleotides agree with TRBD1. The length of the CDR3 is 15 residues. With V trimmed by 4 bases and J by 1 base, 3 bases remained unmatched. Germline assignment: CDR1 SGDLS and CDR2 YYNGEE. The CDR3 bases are TGTGCCAGCAGCCTCGGACAGGGGGGCACAGATACGCAGTATTTT. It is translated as CASSLGQGGTDTQYF.

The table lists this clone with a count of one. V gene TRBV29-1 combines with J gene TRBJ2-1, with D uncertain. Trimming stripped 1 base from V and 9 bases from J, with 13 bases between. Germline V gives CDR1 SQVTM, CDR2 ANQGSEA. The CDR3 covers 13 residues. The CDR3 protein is CSVEGPVRGEQFF. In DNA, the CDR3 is TGCAGCGTTGAAGGTCCCGTACGAGGTGAGCAGTTCTTC.

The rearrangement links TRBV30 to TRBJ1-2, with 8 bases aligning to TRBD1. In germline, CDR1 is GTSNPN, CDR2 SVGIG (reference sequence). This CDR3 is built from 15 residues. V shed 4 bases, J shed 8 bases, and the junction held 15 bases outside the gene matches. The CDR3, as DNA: TGTGCCTGGACCCAGGGACAGGCCCTTCCTTGGGGCTACACCTTC. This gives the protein CAWTQGQALPWGYTF.

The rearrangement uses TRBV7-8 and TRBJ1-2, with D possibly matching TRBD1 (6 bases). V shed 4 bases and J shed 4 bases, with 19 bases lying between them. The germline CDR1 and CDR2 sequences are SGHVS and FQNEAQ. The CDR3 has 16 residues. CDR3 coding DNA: TGTGCCAGCAGCTCAGACAGGTCCTGGGTGAGCTATGGCTACACCTTC. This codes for CASSSDRSWVSYGYTF.

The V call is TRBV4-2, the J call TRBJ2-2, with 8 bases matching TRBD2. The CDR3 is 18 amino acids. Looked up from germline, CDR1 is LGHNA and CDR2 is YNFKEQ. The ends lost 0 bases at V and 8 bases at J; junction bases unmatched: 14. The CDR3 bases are TGTGCCAGCAGCCAAGATAGGAACGGGGGGGGCCTTCCGGGGGAGCTGTTTTTT. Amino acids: CASSQDRNGGGLPGELFF.

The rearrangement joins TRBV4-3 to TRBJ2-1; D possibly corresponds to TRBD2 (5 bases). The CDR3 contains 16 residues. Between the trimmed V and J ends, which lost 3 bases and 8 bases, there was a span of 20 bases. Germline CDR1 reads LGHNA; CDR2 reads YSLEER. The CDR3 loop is CASSQAVGSLDDEQFF. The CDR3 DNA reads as TGCGCCAGCAGCCAGGCCGTGGGGTCACTAGACGATGAGCAGTTCTTC.

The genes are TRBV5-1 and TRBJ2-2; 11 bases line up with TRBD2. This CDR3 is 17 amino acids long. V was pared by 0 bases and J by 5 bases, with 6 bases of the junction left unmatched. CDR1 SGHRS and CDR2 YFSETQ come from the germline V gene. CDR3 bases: TGCGCCAGCAGCTTGGATACGGGACTAGCGGTTACCGGGGAGCTGTTTTTT. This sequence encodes CASSLDTGLAVTGELFF.

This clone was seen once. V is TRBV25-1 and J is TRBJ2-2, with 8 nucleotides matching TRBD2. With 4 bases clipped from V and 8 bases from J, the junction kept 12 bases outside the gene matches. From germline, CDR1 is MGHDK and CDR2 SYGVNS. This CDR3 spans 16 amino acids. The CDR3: CASSGSGGSGKGELFF. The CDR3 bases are TGTGCCAGCAGTGGGAGCGGTGGTAGCGGGAAGGGGGAGCTGTTTTTT.

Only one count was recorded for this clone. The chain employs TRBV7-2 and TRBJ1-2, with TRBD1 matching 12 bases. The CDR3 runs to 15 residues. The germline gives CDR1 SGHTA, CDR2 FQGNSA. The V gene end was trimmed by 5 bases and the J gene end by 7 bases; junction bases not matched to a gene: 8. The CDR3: CASSPPGQGALGYTF. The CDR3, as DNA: TGTGCCAGCAGCCCACCGGGACAGGGGGCTCTTGGCTACACCTTC.

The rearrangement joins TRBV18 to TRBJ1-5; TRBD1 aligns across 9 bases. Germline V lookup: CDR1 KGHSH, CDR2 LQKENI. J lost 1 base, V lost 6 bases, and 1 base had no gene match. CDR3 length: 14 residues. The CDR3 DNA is TGTGCCAGCTCCACAGGGGGCAGCAATCAGCCCCAGCATTTT. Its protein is CASSTGGSNQPQHF.

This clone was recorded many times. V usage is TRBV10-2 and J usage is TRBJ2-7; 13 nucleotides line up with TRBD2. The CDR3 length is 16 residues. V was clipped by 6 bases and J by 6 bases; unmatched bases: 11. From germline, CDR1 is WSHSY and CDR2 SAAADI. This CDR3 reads CASSETGLAGVGEQYF. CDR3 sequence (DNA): TGCGCCAGCAGCGAAACAGGACTAGCGGGAGTAGGCGAGCAGTACTTC.

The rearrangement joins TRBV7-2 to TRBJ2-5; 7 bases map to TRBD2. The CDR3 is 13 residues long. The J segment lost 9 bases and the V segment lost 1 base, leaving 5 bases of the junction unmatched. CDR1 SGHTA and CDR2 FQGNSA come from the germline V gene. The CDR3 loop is CASSLGPGRAQYF. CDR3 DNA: TGTGCCAGCAGCTTAGGGCCAGGGAGGGCCCAGTACTTC.

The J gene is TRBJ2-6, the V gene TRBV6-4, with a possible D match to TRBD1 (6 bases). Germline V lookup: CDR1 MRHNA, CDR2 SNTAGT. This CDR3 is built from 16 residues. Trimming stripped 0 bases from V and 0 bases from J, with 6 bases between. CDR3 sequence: CASSDSGGSGANVLTF. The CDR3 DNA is TGTGCCAGCAGTGACTCAGGGGGCTCTGGGGCCAACGTCCTGACTTTC.

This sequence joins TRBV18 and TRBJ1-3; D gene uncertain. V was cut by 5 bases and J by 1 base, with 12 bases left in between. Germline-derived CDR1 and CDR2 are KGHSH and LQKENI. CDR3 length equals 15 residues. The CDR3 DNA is TGTGCCAGCTCAGACTCCGCCACTTCTGGAAACACCATATATTTT. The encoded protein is CASSDSATSGNTIYF.

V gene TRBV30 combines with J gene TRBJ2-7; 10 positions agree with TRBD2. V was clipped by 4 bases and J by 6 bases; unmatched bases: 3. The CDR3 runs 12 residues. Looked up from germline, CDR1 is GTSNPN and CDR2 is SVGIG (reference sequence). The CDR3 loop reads CAWTSGSFEQYF. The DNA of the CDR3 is TGTGCCTGGACTAGCGGGAGTTTCGAGCAGTACTTC.

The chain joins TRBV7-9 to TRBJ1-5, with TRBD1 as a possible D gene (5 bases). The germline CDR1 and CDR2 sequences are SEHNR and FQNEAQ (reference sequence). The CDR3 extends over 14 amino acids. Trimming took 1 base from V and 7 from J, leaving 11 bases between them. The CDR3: CASSLEGGGQPQHF. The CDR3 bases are TGTGCCAGCAGCTTAGAAGGCGGGGGGCAGCCCCAGCATTTT.

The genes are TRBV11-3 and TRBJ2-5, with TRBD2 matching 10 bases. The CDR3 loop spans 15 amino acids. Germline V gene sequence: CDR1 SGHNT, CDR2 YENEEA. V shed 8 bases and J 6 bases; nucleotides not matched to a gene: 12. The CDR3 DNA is TGTGCCAGCGGCCGTGGGTCTAGCGGGGGTCAGACCCAGTACTTC. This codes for CASGRGSSGGQTQYF.

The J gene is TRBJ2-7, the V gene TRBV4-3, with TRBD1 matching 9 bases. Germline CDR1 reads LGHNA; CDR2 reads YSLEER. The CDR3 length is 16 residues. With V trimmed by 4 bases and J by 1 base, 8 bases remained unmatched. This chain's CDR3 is CASSRTIGTGSYEQYF. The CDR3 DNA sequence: TGCGCCAGCAGCCGCACCATCGGGACAGGGTCCTACGAGCAGTACTTC.